Listed below are T cell receptor beta chains from one sample, sequenced in a study of T cells in Graves' hyperthyroidism and ophthalmopathy. MiXCR, run by TCRdb on the multiplex PCR reads, gives a single entry per CDR3 protein. The table shows some 560,000 distinct CDR3 sequences, with 14% occurring only once. Sequenced: blood. The receptors were gathered from a woman aged 40 to 50 with Graves' hyperthyroidism. Each CDR3 is given with its conserved first and last residue. The D gene is left open where the match is weak. Size values are once, few and many counts, or a class for expanded clones, and some rows have none.

J: TRBJ2-1
V: TRBV5-4
size: -
D: TRBD2
DNA: TGTGCCAGCAGCTCGTCGCGGGAGTTGGAATACAATGAGCAGTTCTTC
CDR3: CASSSSRELEYNEQFF

J: TRBJ2-2
V: TRBV2
size: many
D: -
DNA: TGTGCCAGCAGAGCCGGGACTGTCAACACCGGGGAGCTGTTTTTT
CDR3: CASRAGTVNTGELFF

J: TRBJ1-1
V: TRBV28
size: many
D: TRBD1
DNA: TGTGCCAGCAGGACTACAGGGGCTGAAGCTTTCTTT
CDR3: CASRTTGAEAFF

J: TRBJ2-3
V: TRBV7-3
size: -
D: TRBD2
DNA: TGTGCCAGCAGCTCGGGGACTACTAGCACAGATACGAAGTATTTT
CDR3: CASSSGTTSTDTKYF

J: TRBJ1-5
V: TRBV6-1
size: few
D: -
DNA: TGTGCCAGCAGTGAAGCCGGTAGGAGTAATCAGCCCCAGCATTTT
CDR3: CASSEAGRSNQPQHF

J: TRBJ1-5
V: TRBV28
size: many
D: -
DNA: TGTGCCAGCAGTTTACGTGGGGCGTCCGTCGGTGTAGGTCAGCCCCAGCATTTT
CDR3: CASSLRGASVGVGQPQHF

J: TRBJ1-5
V: TRBV27
size: many
D: -
DNA: TGTGCCAGCAGTTTACTGCAGGGCGCGGGCAATCAGCCCCAGCATTTT
CDR3: CASSLLQGAGNQPQHF

J: TRBJ1-2
V: TRBV5-1
size: many
D: -
DNA: TGCGCCAGCAGCTTGGCCTCTAACTATGGCTACACCTTC
CDR3: CASSLASNYGYTF

J: TRBJ2-5
V: TRBV6-1
size: many
D: TRBD1
DNA: TGTGCCAGCAGTGCCGGGACAGGGCGGGAGACCCAGTACTTC
CDR3: CASSAGTGRETQYF

J: TRBJ2-1
V: TRBV28
size: few
D: TRBD2
DNA: TGTGCCAGCAGTTCCACCGTCCCGGGACTAGCGGGGGCCCACAATGAGCAGTTCTTC
CDR3: CASSSTVPGLAGAHNEQFF

J: TRBJ2-1
V: TRBV28
size: -
D: -
DNA: TGTGCCAGCAGCTCTTCAGTGGACTATGTCAATGGGCAGTTCTTC
CDR3: CASSSSVDYVNGQFF

J: TRBJ1-3
V: TRBV6-2/TRBV6-3
size: few
D: TRBD1
DNA: TGTGCCAGCAGTTATCAGGGGGACCCTCTAAAACCTCTCTCTGGAAACACCATATATTTT
CDR3: CASSYQGDPLKPLSGNTIYF

J: TRBJ2-3
V: TRBV5-5
size: many
D: -
DNA: TGTGCCAGCAGCCCCTATTCGGCCCTCACAGATACGCAGTATTTT
CDR3: CASSPYSALTDTQYF

J: TRBJ2-7
V: TRBV28
size: many
D: -
DNA: TGTGCCAGCAGTTTATTAAACGGCAGGGGCGAGCAGTACTTC
CDR3: CASSLLNGRGEQYF

J: TRBJ2-3
V: TRBV30
size: few
D: -
DNA: TGTGCCTGGAGTGTCGGCAACTTCAGGAGCCCAGATACGCAGTATTTT
CDR3: CAWSVGNFRSPDTQYF

J: TRBJ1-2
V: TRBV7-9
size: many
D: -
DNA: TGTGCCAGCAGCCTTAGCGGGACCGGTTATGGCTACACCTTC
CDR3: CASSLSGTGYGYTF

J: TRBJ1-5
V: TRBV6-1
size: few
D: -
DNA: TGTGCCAGCACCCCGGCTCTCACAGGCGGCAATCAGCCCCAGCATTTT
CDR3: CASTPALTGGNQPQHF

J: TRBJ1-1
V: TRBV28
size: many
D: -
DNA: TGTGCCAGCAGTTTGCTTGACACTGAAGCTTTCTTT
CDR3: CASSLLDTEAFF

J: TRBJ2-2
V: TRBV5-1
size: -
D: TRBD1
DNA: TGCGCCAGCAGCTTGGGCGCCAGGGGGTACACCGGGGAGCTGTTTTTT
CDR3: CASSLGARGYTGELFF

J: TRBJ2-7
V: TRBV28
size: many
D: -
DNA: TGTGCCAGCACCCGATACGGCGAGCAGTACTTC
CDR3: CASTRYGEQYF

J: TRBJ2-1
V: TRBV27
size: -
D: -
DNA: TGTGCCAGCGCCATCGGTGAGGGGTATGAGCAGTTCTTC
CDR3: CASAIGEGYEQFF

J: TRBJ2-7
V: TRBV28
size: many
D: TRBD2
DNA: TGTGCCAGCAGTCCGCATAGCGGGAGGGCCTACGAGCAGTACTTC
CDR3: CASSPHSGRAYEQYF

J: TRBJ2-1
V: TRBV7-9
size: many
D: -
DNA: TGTGCCGGGTCTCTAGTCAGCTCCTACAATGAGCAGTTCTTC
CDR3: CAGSLVSSYNEQFF

J: TRBJ1-4
V: TRBV11-2
size: few
D: -
DNA: TGTGCCAGCAGCTTAGATCCCACAGGGAGGGATGAAAAACTGTTTTTT
CDR3: CASSLDPTGRDEKLFF

J: TRBJ2-1
V: TRBV2
size: many
D: -
DNA: TGTGCCAGCACTACCGAACTTTCGAAAGAGCAGTTCTTC
CDR3: CASTTELSKEQFF

J: TRBJ1-5
V: TRBV27
size: many
D: TRBD1
DNA: TGTGCCAGCGGCTTACAGGGGGATAGCAATCAGCCCCAGCATTTT
CDR3: CASGLQGDSNQPQHF

J: TRBJ1-4
V: TRBV5-4
size: -
D: -
DNA: TGTGCCAGCAGCTTGGACAGCGGAGGGGAAAAACTGTTTTTT
CDR3: CASSLDSGGEKLFF

J: TRBJ2-1
V: TRBV24-1
size: -
D: TRBD2
DNA: TGTGCCACCAGTGACCTCAAGCGGGAGAACGGCAATGAGCAGTTCTTC
CDR3: CATSDLKRENGNEQFF

J: TRBJ2-7
V: TRBV27
size: many
D: TRBD2
DNA: TGTGCCAGCAGTTTAGGGACTAGCGGGAGGGCCGACGAGCAGTACTTC
CDR3: CASSLGTSGRADEQYF

J: TRBJ1-1
V: TRBV5-1
size: many
D: -
DNA: TGTGCCAGCAGTTTACAGGGAATGAACACTGAAGCTTTCTTT
CDR3: CASSLQGMNTEAFF

J: TRBJ2-1
V: TRBV19
size: few
D: TRBD2
DNA: TGTGCCAGTAGTCCGGGACTATGGGAGCAGTTCTTC
CDR3: CASSPGLWEQFF

J: TRBJ2-2
V: TRBV24-1
size: -
D: -
DNA: TGTGCCACCAGTGCCCCGGCGGGGAACACCGGGGAGCTGTTTTTT
CDR3: CATSAPAGNTGELFF

J: TRBJ2-3
V: TRBV19
size: once
D: -
DNA: TGTGCCAGTAGTATCGTGGGAAGCACAGATACGCAGTATTTT
CDR3: CASSIVGSTDTQYF

J: TRBJ2-3
V: TRBV5-4
size: few
D: TRBD2
DNA: TGTGCCAGCAGCTTGGGACTAGCGGGAGGATCAGATACGCAGTATTTT
CDR3: CASSLGLAGGSDTQYF

J: TRBJ2-2
V: TRBV11-3
size: -
D: -
DNA: TGTGCCAGCAGCTTAGATCTAAGGTTTATCGGGGAGCTGTTTTTT
CDR3: CASSLDLRFIGELFF